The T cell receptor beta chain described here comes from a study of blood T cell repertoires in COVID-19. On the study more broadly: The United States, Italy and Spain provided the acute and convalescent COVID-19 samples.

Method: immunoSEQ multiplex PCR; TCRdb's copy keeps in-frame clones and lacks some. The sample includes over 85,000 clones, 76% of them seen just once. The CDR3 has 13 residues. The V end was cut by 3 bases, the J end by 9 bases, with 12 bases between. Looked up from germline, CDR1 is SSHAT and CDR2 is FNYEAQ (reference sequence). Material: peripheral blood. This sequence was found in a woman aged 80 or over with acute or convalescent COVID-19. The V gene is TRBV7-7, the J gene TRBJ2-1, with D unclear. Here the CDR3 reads CASSFDPRSEQFF. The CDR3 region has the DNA TGTGCCAGCAGCTTTGACCCCCGGAGTGAGCAGTTCTTC.